The 7 T cell receptor beta chains below were found in one sample sequenced in a study of blood T cell repertoires in COVID-19. Here immunoSEQ multiplex PCR was the method, and the copy in TCRdb shows in-frame clones only, minus some. The sample consists of 250,000 or so clones, roughly 90% of them appearing once. Sequences were obtained from PBMCs or T cells enriched from blood (not recorded which). The receptor source for this set is a man aged 35-49 years who had recovered from COVID-19.

V and J are TRBV3-1 (or the pseudogene TRBV3-2) and TRBJ2-7; 10 positions match TRBD1. This CDR3 is 18 amino acids long. Unmatched junction bases numbered 12, after V lost 0 bases and J lost 4 bases. Germline CDR1 reads LGHDT; CDR2 reads YNNKEL (reference sequence). The CDR3 is CASSQDLGWSGQGYEQYF. The CDR3 coding sequence is TGTGCCAGCAGCCAAGATCTTGGCTGGTCGGGACAGGGGTACGAGCAGTACTTC.

This chain connects TRBV5-6 to TRBJ2-1; no definite D call. Germline V gene sequence: CDR1 SGHDT, CDR2 YYEEEE. Trimming took off 1 base at V and 0 bases at J, with 11 bases between the two ends. This CDR3 has 16 residues. CDR3 amino acids: CASSLTYLSSYNEQFF. In DNA form, the CDR3 reads TGTGCCAGCAGCTTGACCTACTTAAGCTCCTACAATGAGCAGTTCTTC.

This sequence joins TRBV19 and TRBJ1-4, with 7 bases fitting TRBD1. This CDR3 region has 15 residues. Losses at the gene ends were 6 bases for V and 5 bases for J; bases not matched to a gene: 9. Germline V gives CDR1 LNHDA, CDR2 SQIVND (reference sequence). CDR3 sequence: CASRNPLTGNEKLFF. Written as DNA, the CDR3 is TGTGCCAGTAGAAATCCCTTGACAGGGAATGAAAAACTGTTTTTT.

This clone came up once. This chain connects TRBV29-1 to TRBJ2-3; the D gene is possibly TRBD2 (6 bases). The V gene lost 1 base and the J gene lost 4 bases, with 15 bases spanning the gap. Germline CDR1 is SQVTM and CDR2 is ANQGSEA. This CDR3 spans 15 amino acids. CDR3 sequence reads: CSVEAGRGGSDTQYF. The DNA of the CDR3 is TGCAGCGTTGAAGCAGGGCGGGGTGGTTCAGATACGCAGTATTTT.

The V call is TRBV10-1, the J call TRBJ1-1, with D tentatively TRBD1 (5 bases). This CDR3 is 14 amino acids long. The V gene's germline CDR1 is WNHNN and CDR2 SYGVQD (reference sequence). V was cut by 5 bases and J by 1 base, with 11 bases left in between. CDR3 bases: TGCGCCAGCAGTCCACAGACAGCGAACACTGAAGCTTTCTTT. Encoded protein: CASSPQTANTEAFF.

The DNA for the CDR3 is TGCGCCAGCAGCCAAAGATTCGGGGAAGCTTTCTTT. Translating gives CASSQRFGEAFF. This chain connects TRBV4-3 to TRBJ1-1; the D is unclear. Germline CDR1 LGHNA, CDR2 YSLEER. The V and J ends lost 2 bases and 8 bases respectively, with 9 bases between them. CDR3 size: 12 residues.

V and J are TRBV29-1 and TRBJ2-7; D perhaps matches TRBD1 (6 bases). Trimming took off 8 bases at V and 3 bases at J, with 11 bases between the two ends. Germline CDR1 reads SQVTM; CDR2 reads ANQGSEA. CDR3 length: 11 amino acids. The chain's CDR3 is CSFRDNYEQYF. CDR3 bases: TGCAGCTTCCGGGACAACTACGAGCAGTACTTC.